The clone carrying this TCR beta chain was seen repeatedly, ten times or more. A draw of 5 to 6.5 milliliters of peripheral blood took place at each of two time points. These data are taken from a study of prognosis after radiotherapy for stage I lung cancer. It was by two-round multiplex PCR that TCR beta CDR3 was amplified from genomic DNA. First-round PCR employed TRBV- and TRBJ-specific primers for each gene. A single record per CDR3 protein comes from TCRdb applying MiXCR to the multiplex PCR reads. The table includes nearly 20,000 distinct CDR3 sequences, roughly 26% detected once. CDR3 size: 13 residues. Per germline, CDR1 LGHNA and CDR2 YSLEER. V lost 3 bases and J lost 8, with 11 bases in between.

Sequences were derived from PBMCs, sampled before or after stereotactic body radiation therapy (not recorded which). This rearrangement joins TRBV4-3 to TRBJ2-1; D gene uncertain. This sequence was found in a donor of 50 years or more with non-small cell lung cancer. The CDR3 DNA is TGCGCCAGCAGCCACGAAGGTTGGGATGAGCAGTTCTTC. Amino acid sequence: CASSHEGWDEQFF.